Following are 27 T cell receptor beta chains from one sample sequenced in a study of blood T cell repertoires in COVID-19. TCRdb's table, derived via immunoSEQ multiplex PCR, lists solely in-frame clones and lacks some. The table has 150,000 to 200,000 clones, under 95% seen once. What was sequenced was peripheral blood. The receptors derive from a man aged 55-75 years with active or convalescent COVID-19.

The gene calls are TRBV19 and TRBJ2-5; 10 nucleotides align to TRBD2. This CDR3 has 14 amino acids. The J segment lost 7 bases and the V segment lost 4 bases, leaving 6 bases of the junction unmatched. The germline V gene encodes CDR1 LNHDA and CDR2 SQIVND (reference sequence). CDR3 in amino acids: CASSTGLALGTQYF. DNA for the CDR3: TGTGCCAGTAGTACGGGACTAGCGCTGGGGACCCAGTACTTC.

This rearrangement joins TRBV6-1 to TRBJ2-2, with TRBD2 as a possible D gene (5 bases). In germline, CDR1 is MNHNS, CDR2 SASEGT. V lost 2 bases and J 2 bases, leaving 12 bases between the germline ends. This CDR3 comprises 16 residues. The CDR3 nucleotides are TGTGCCAGCAGTGAATTCACCGGGGTTAACACCGGGGAGCTGTTTTTT. Its protein product is CASSEFTGVNTGELFF.

In this sample, this clone turned up a few times. This chain links TRBV5-1 with TRBJ1-2; tentatively, D is TRBD1 (5 bases). CDR1 is SGHRS and CDR2 is YFSETQ in the germline V gene. The CDR3 is 15 amino acids. V was shortened by 2 bases and J by 6 bases, with 17 bases between the two germline ends. The CDR3 protein is CASSLANQGVHGYTF. The CDR3 nucleotides read TGCGCCAGCAGCTTAGCCAATCAGGGCGTCCATGGCTACACCTTC.

This chain links TRBV6-2 or TRBV6-3 with TRBJ2-2; no reliable D call. V was trimmed by 3 bases and J by 1 base, leaving 6 bases between them. Per the germline V gene, CDR1 is MNHEY and CDR2 is SVGEGT. CDR3 length: 14 residues. The CDR3 loop reads CASSYRENTGELFF. Written as DNA, the CDR3 is TGTGCCAGCAGTTATCGAGAGAACACCGGGGAGCTGTTTTTT.

The rearrangement joins TRBV3-1 (or the pseudogene TRBV3-2) to TRBJ1-1; D is unclear. The germline V gene encodes CDR1 LGHDT and CDR2 YNNKEL (reference sequence). Trimming pared 2 bases from V and 6 bases from J, leaving 16 bases between. This CDR3 comprises 15 residues. CDR3 DNA sequence: TGTGCCAGCAGCCAAATGTCTGATCAGGTGTCTGAAGCTTTCTTT. Protein product: CASSQMSDQVSEAFF.

This chain links TRBV19 with TRBJ1-5, with 8 nucleotides matching TRBD1. Germline loops: CDR1 LNHDA, CDR2 SQIVND (reference sequence). CDR3 length: 13 amino acids. V was pared by 9 bases and J by 4 bases, with 5 bases of the junction left unmatched. This CDR3 is CASTGQGNQPQHF. The CDR3 DNA is TGTGCCAGCACCGGACAGGGTAATCAGCCCCAGCATTTT.

The chain uses TRBV7-8 and TRBJ1-5, with TRBD1 identical over 8 bases. The CDR3 contains 16 residues. Unmatched junction bases numbered 9, after V lost 2 bases and J lost 6 bases. CDR1 is SGHVS and CDR2 is FQNEAQ in the germline V gene. This chain's CDR3 is CASSLSPGGLGQPQHF. CDR3 nucleotides: TGTGCCAGCAGCTTATCCCCAGGGGGCCTCGGTCAGCCCCAGCATTTT.

The genes are TRBV20-1 and TRBJ1-5, with TRBD1 as a possible D gene (6 bases). V was pared by 3 bases and J by 7 bases, with 19 bases between. This CDR3 contains 15 residues. Germline V gene lookup returns CDR1 DFQATT and CDR2 SNEGSKA (reference sequence). The CDR3 protein is CSASKDSSIGQPQHF. The DNA of the CDR3 is TGCAGTGCTAGTAAGGACAGCTCCATTGGCCAGCCCCAGCATTTT.

This clone has a single count. The V gene is TRBV29-1, the J gene TRBJ1-4, with D perhaps TRBD1 (5 bases). V lost 3 bases and J 10 bases, leaving 9 bases between the germline ends. In germline, CDR1 is SQVTM, CDR2 ANQGSEA. This CDR3 spans 11 amino acids. CDR3 sequence: CSVEQGRKLFF. CDR3 in DNA: TGCAGCGTTGAGCAGGGTCGAAAACTGTTTTTT.

The rearrangement uses TRBV10-3 and TRBJ1-1; 7 nucleotides align to TRBD1. After removal of 6 bases from V and 0 bases from J, the junction contained 7 bases not matched to a gene. The germline V gene encodes CDR1 ENHRY and CDR2 SYGVKD. The CDR3 consists of 15 residues. Here the CDR3 reads CAIRAGQFLNTEAFF. CDR3 DNA: TGTGCCATCAGGGCGGGACAGTTTCTGAACACTGAAGCTTTCTTT.

The CDR3 coding sequence is TGTGCCGGGGGACAAAACTATGGCTACACCTTC. Its translation is CAGGQNYGYTF. The genes are TRBV7-9 and TRBJ1-2, with D tentatively TRBD1 (6 bases). The germline V gene has CDR1 SEHNR and CDR2 FQNEAQ (reference sequence). The CDR3 consists of 11 residues. V shed 11 bases and J shed 2 bases, with 9 bases lying between them.

The V call is TRBV7-2, the J call TRBJ1-1; D is unresolved. This CDR3 region has 14 residues. From germline, CDR1 is SGHTA and CDR2 FQGNSA. V lost 5 bases and J lost 0, with 10 bases in between. CDR3 sequence: CASSAGPMNTEAFF. In DNA, the CDR3 is TGTGCCAGCAGCGCGGGCCCAATGAACACTGAAGCTTTCTTT.

V and J are TRBV2 and TRBJ1-3; D remains unclear. CDR3 length: 11 residues. V lost 5 bases and J lost 4, with 3 bases in between. Germline loops: CDR1 SNHLY, CDR2 FYNNEI. CDR3 in amino acids: CASSQGNTIYF. The CDR3 DNA reads TGTGCCAGCAGTCAGGGAAACACCATATATTTT.

The CDR3 DNA reads TGTGCCGTCCTAGCGGGGGGCTCCTTCGGTGAGCAGTACTTC. This codes for CAVLAGGSFGEQYF. The chain carries TRBV10-3 and TRBJ2-7; 11 nucleotides align to TRBD2. The CDR3 runs to 14 residues. Trimming removed 11 bases from V and 7 bases from J; junction bases left unmatched: 13. Germline assignment: CDR1 ENHRY and CDR2 SYGVKD.

V and J are TRBV11-2 and TRBJ2-1; 9 bases align to TRBD1. Trimming removed 1 base from V and 5 bases from J; junction bases left unmatched: 6. CDR3 length: 16 amino acids. Per the germline V gene, CDR1 is SGHAT and CDR2 is FQNNGV. The CDR3 DNA follows: TGTGCCAGCAGCTTAGTTTTAGGGACAGGGAACAATGAGCAGTTCTTC. It translates to CASSLVLGTGNNEQFF.

The rearrangement uses TRBV18 and TRBJ1-5; 8 bases map to TRBD1. The V and J ends lost 3 bases and 4 bases, in that order; junction bases with no gene match: 5. CDR3 size: 15 residues. The V gene's germline CDR1 is KGHSH and CDR2 LQKENI. CDR3 nucleotides: TGTGCCAGCTCACCCGACAGGGGCGAAAATCAGCCCCAGCATTTT. The encoded protein is CASSPDRGENQPQHF.

CDR3 DNA sequence: TGTGCCAGCAGTTTAGCACAGGGCTTCGCTCAGCCCCAGCATTTT. Translated: CASSLAQGFAQPQHF. The V gene is TRBV27, the J gene TRBJ1-5; D perhaps matches TRBD1 (6 bases). Trimming removed 2 bases from V and 6 bases from J, with 14 bases in between. The germline gives CDR1 MNHEY, CDR2 SMNVEV (reference sequence). The CDR3 runs to 15 residues.

The chain joins TRBV6-1 to TRBJ1-5; a possible D gene is TRBD1 (5 bases). The V and J ends lost 3 bases and 0 bases respectively, with 15 bases between them. Germline V CDR1 and CDR2: MNHNS, SASEGT. The CDR3 covers 17 residues. The CDR3: CASSDRRTGLSNQPQHF. CDR3 sequence (DNA): TGTGCCAGCAGTGATCGCCGTACAGGCCTTAGCAATCAGCCCCAGCATTTT.

This clone appeared once. The sample holds other DNA sequences that translate to the same CDR3. The chain employs TRBV19 and TRBJ1-5, with TRBD1 matching over 9 bases. Germline lookup yields CDR1 LNHDA and CDR2 SQIVND (reference sequence). With V trimmed by 3 bases and J by 1 base, 1 base remained unmatched. This CDR3 has 15 amino acids. CDR3 in amino acids: CASSIDRGSNQPQHF. The CDR3 nucleotides read TGTGCCAGTAGTATTGACAGGGGGAGCAATCAGCCCCAGCATTTT. The entire variable domain, with the rest obtained from reference TRBV19 and TRBJ1-5, is as follows: DGGITQSPKYLFRKEGQNVTLSCEQNLNHDAMYWYRQDPGQGLRLIYYSQIVNDFQKGDIAEGYSVSREKKESFPLTVTSAQKNPTAFYLCASSIDRGSNQPQHFGDGTRLSIL.

A single count supports this clone. The V gene is TRBV5-6, the J gene TRBJ1-5; possible D gene TRBD1, 5 bases. This CDR3 is built from 13 residues. Trimming cost V 4 bases and J 7 bases, with 12 bases left between them. Germline CDR1 reads SGHDT; CDR2 reads YYEEEE. The CDR3 bases are TGTGCCAGCAGCCTCCGGGGGGAACAGCCCCAGCATTTT. Amino acid sequence: CASSLRGEQPQHF.

There are a few counts of this clone. The chain uses TRBV11-3 and TRBJ2-7; the D gene is possibly TRBD2 (6 bases). The V end was cut by 0 bases, the J end by 7 bases, with 19 bases between. The CDR3 runs to 16 residues. Per the germline V gene, CDR1 is SGHNT and CDR2 is YENEEA. DNA for the CDR3: TGTGCCAGCAGCTTAGAATCGGGGGACGGGAAAAGGGAGCAGTACTTC. This sequence encodes CASSLESGDGKREQYF.

The chain carries TRBV19 and TRBJ2-2; TRBD2 agrees at 10 bases. The CDR3 runs to 16 residues. CDR1 LNHDA and CDR2 SQIVND come from the germline V gene (reference sequence). V shed 6 bases and J 6 bases; nucleotides not matched to a gene: 10. The CDR3 DNA is TGTGCCAGTAGAATCCTCCTGAGCGGGAGGGCCGGGGAGCTGTTTTTT. This gives the protein CASRILLSGRAGELFF.

The chain uses TRBV29-1 and TRBJ1-1; 8 bases are shared with TRBD1. The V gene's germline CDR1 is SQVTM and CDR2 ANQGSEA. The CDR3 loop spans 15 amino acids. Trimming removed 2 bases from V and 4 bases from J; junction bases left unmatched: 9. In DNA, the CDR3 is TGCAGCGTTGAATTTGCGGGACAGGCGGGCACTGAAGCTTTCTTT. Amino acids: CSVEFAGQAGTEAFF.

On this clone: This sample also contains other DNA sequences that code for the same CDR3. The chain links TRBV7-9 to TRBJ1-1; no firm D call. There are 14 residues in the CDR3. Trimming took 0 bases from V and 1 from J, leaving 6 bases between them. Germline V gene data show CDR1 as SEHNR and CDR2 as FQNEAQ (reference sequence). As DNA, the CDR3 is TGTGCCAGCAGCTTAGCTCCGGGGAACACTGAAGCTTTCTTT. Protein sequence: CASSLAPGNTEAFF. The full variable domain, its missing parts supplied by reference TRBV7-9 and TRBJ1-1, is DTGVSQNPRHKITKRGQNVTFRCDPISEHNRLYWYRQTLGQGPEFLTYFQNEAQLEKSRLLSDRFSAERPKGSFSTLEIQRTEQGDSAMYLCASSLAPGNTEAFFGQGTRLTVV.

The genes are TRBV13 and TRBJ2-1; TRBD2 agrees at 11 bases. This CDR3 is 17 amino acids long. V dropped 5 bases and J dropped 7; count of bases not matched to a gene: 13. Germline CDR1 reads PRHDT; CDR2 reads FYEKMQ (reference sequence). CDR3 nucleotide sequence: TGTGCCAGCAGCCTGCGGCGGGGACTAGCGGCCGAGAATGAGCAGTTCTTC. This translates into CASSLRRGLAAENEQFF.

The V call is TRBV4-2, the J call TRBJ1-2, with D maybe TRBD1 (6 bases). The CDR3 totals 16 residues. The germline CDR1 and CDR2 sequences are LGHNA and YNFKEQ. V was cut by 5 bases and J by 8 bases, with 24 bases left in between. The CDR3 DNA reads as TGTGCCAGCAGCTCGCGACTCGGACAGCAAATTGGAGGCTACACCTTC. Translating gives CASSSRLGQQIGGYTF.

The chain links TRBV19 to TRBJ1-2; 11 bases match TRBD1. The CDR3 consists of 17 residues. With V trimmed by 5 bases and J by 0 bases, 8 bases remained unmatched. The germline gives CDR1 LNHDA, CDR2 SQIVND (reference sequence). The CDR3 protein is CASSPRTGGSANYGYTF. CDR3 bases: TGTGCCAGTAGTCCCAGGACAGGGGGCTCAGCTAACTATGGCTACACCTTC.